What follows are 29 T cell receptor beta chains derived from one specimen sequenced in a study of shared clonotypes between healthy human individuals. Generated by immunoSEQ multiplex PCR, the TCRdb table keeps only in-frame clones and is missing some. The repertoire holds 2 million to 3 million clones, 80% to 95% seen once, with 0.36% in the top ten. Sample: naive CD4+ T cells from PBMCs. Regarding subset: CD45RA+ positively selected. The receptors were gathered from a man aged 18 to 30 in good health. Some clones in this sample may be carry-over from other donors' samples.

The chain joins TRBV28 to TRBJ1-2, with 12 bases aligning to TRBD1. In germline, CDR1 is MDHEN, CDR2 SYDVKM. The trim removed 3 bases at V and 4 bases at J, leaving 12 bases unmatched. The CDR3 is 18 amino acids. The CDR3 DNA follows: TGTGCCAGCAGTTTTAGGGGGACAGGGGGCCCAGGGGTCTATGGCTACACCTTC. Amino acids: CASSFRGTGGPGVYGYTF.

J is TRBJ1-2 and V is TRBV9; weak D call: TRBD1 (6 bases). Germline V CDR1 and CDR2: SGDLS, YYNGEE. Trimming stripped 0 bases from V and 4 bases from J, with 13 bases between. This CDR3 region has 15 residues. The CDR3 protein is CASSVASGEGYGYTF. CDR3 coding DNA: TGTGCCAGCAGCGTAGCCTCAGGGGAGGGCTATGGCTACACCTTC. Combining the CDR3 with reference TRBV9 and TRBJ1-2 gives the whole variable domain DSGVTQTPKHLITATGQRVTLRCSPRSGDLSVYWYQQSLDQGLQFLIQYYNGEERAKGNILERFSAQQFPDLHSELNLSSLELGDSALYFCASSVASGEGYGYTFGSGTRLTVV.

V usage is TRBV7-3 and J usage is TRBJ1-6; TRBD1 agrees at 11 bases. The germline gives CDR1 SGHTA, CDR2 FQGTGA. The CDR3 sequence is 15 residues long. Trimming cost V 3 bases and J 9 bases; bases outside gene matches: 4. The CDR3: CASSFQGTGGSPLHF. DNA for the CDR3: TGTGCCAGCAGCTTCCAGGGGACAGGGGGTTCACCCCTCCACTTT.

The chain employs TRBV29-1 and TRBJ2-5; 9 bases line up with TRBD2. CDR1 and CDR2 from the germline V gene are SQVTM and ANQGSEA. Trimming removed 5 bases from V and 5 bases from J; junction bases left unmatched: 3. This CDR3 is 12 amino acids long. The CDR3 region has the DNA TGCAGCGTTTTTACTAGCGGGGAGACCCAGTACTTC. Encoded protein: CSVFTSGETQYF.

This clone was seen only once. The chain uses TRBV30 and TRBJ2-3; D is perhaps TRBD1 or TRBD2 (5 bases each). Trimming removed 4 bases at V and 1 base at J, with 9 bases between. The CDR3 loop spans 13 amino acids. Germline values: CDR1 GTSNPN, CDR2 SVGIG (reference sequence). CDR3 amino acids: CAWTGRRTDTQYF. The CDR3 bases are TGTGCCTGGACGGGGCGGCGCACAGATACGCAGTATTTT.

J is TRBJ1-4 and V is TRBV7-2; no clear D gene. The CDR3 length is 12 residues. Germline assignment: CDR1 SGHTA and CDR2 FQGNSA. V shed 5 bases and J shed 8 bases, with 9 bases lying between them. In DNA, the CDR3 is TGTGCCAGCAGCCGGACCGGCGAAAAACTGTTTTTT. This encodes CASSRTGEKLFF. The entire variable domain, with the rest obtained from reference TRBV7-2 and TRBJ1-4, is as follows: GAGVSQSPSNKVTEKGKDVELRCDPISGHTALYWYRQSLGQGLEFLIYFQGNSAPDKSGLPSDRFSAERTGGSVSTLTIQRTQQEDSAVYLCASSRTGEKLFFGSGTQLSVL.

The chain has TRBV5-1 and TRBJ1-6; D gene ambiguous. The CDR3 extends over 16 amino acids. The ends were cut back, 0 bases at V and 7 bases at J, with 14 bases in the middle. Germline CDR1 reads SGHRS; CDR2 reads YFSETQ. The CDR3 loop is CASSLVSGLGNSPLHF. The CDR3 region has the DNA TGCGCCAGCAGCTTGGTGTCGGGCCTCGGGAATTCACCCCTCCACTTT.

The chain has TRBV29-1 and TRBJ1-1; TRBD1 agrees at 7 bases. CDR3 length: 17 amino acids. V was clipped by 7 bases and J by 0 bases; unmatched bases: 17. Per the germline V gene, CDR1 is SQVTM and CDR2 is ANQGSEA. CDR3 bases: TGCAGCGCCCAAATCGGGACAGTCCCTTCTATGAACACTGAAGCTTTCTTT. Protein sequence: CSAQIGTVPSMNTEAFF.

On this clone: Different DNA sequences within this sample yield the same CDR3. V and J are TRBV5-1 and TRBJ2-2; a weak D match, TRBD1 (6 bases). Germline-derived CDR1 and CDR2 are SGHRS and YFSETQ. The CDR3 consists of 13 residues. The V end lost 7 bases, the J end lost 1 base, and 8 bases lay between the germline ends. Written as DNA, the CDR3 is TGCGCCAGCCGCAGGGGGAACACCGGGGAGCTGTTTTTT. Amino acid sequence: CASRRGNTGELFF.

This rearrangement joins TRBV2 to TRBJ2-7; D is perhaps TRBD2 (5 bases). V was shortened by 1 base and J by 6 bases, with 13 bases between the two germline ends. CDR1 is SNHLY, CDR2 FYNNEI, per germline. CDR3 size: 14 residues. The CDR3: CASSEGRDRGEQYF. The CDR3 DNA is TGTGCCAGCAGTGAAGGTCGCGATCGGGGCGAGCAGTACTTC.

The V and J genes are TRBV6-5 and TRBJ1-3; D unresolved. The germline CDR1 and CDR2 sequences are MNHEY and SVGAGI. The CDR3 runs to 16 residues. The V end was cut by 0 bases, the J end by 1 base, with 10 bases between. CDR3 sequence: CASSYSMSGSGNTIYF. Written as DNA, the CDR3 is TGTGCCAGCAGTTACTCGATGTCCGGGTCTGGAAACACCATATATTTT.

V is TRBV9 and J is TRBJ2-1, with D possibly matching TRBD2 (6 bases). V was cut by 0 bases and J by 5 bases, with 9 bases left in between. The CDR3 extends over 14 amino acids. CDR1 and CDR2 from the germline V gene are SGDLS and YYNGEE. The CDR3 spells CASSVVGGDNEQFF. DNA for the CDR3: TGTGCCAGCAGCGTAGTCGGCGGGGACAATGAGCAGTTCTTC.

This CDR3 is CASSLFDSSTEAFF. DNA for the CDR3: TGCGCCAGCAGCCTCTTCGACAGTTCCACTGAAGCTTTCTTT. The V and J genes are TRBV5-1 and TRBJ1-1; D perhaps matches TRBD1 (5 bases). V lost 4 bases to trimming and J lost 4 bases, with 14 bases between them. This CDR3 is built from 14 residues. The germline CDR1 and CDR2 sequences are SGHRS and YFSETQ.

The chain links TRBV5-6 to TRBJ1-4; no reliable D call. V was trimmed by 0 bases and J by 8 bases, leaving 11 bases between them. The germline V gene has CDR1 SGHDT and CDR2 YYEEEE. This CDR3 contains 14 residues. DNA of the CDR3: TGTGCCAGCAGCTTGGCGTTGGTTAGAGAAAAACTGTTTTTT. Protein product: CASSLALVREKLFF.

The chain employs TRBV18 and TRBJ1-5, with D perhaps matching TRBD1 (6 bases). CDR3 length equals 15 residues. V shed 6 bases and J shed 5 bases, with 17 bases lying between them. Germline V gene lookup returns CDR1 KGHSH and CDR2 LQKENI. CDR3 nucleotides: TGTGCCAGCTCGCCCAACCGGGACACTTATCAGCCCCAGCATTTT. It yields the protein CASSPNRDTYQPQHF.

In its sample, this clone was seen once. This rearrangement joins TRBV5-6 to TRBJ2-7; D is undetermined. In germline, CDR1 is SGHDT, CDR2 YYEEEE. Trimming stripped 4 bases from V and 0 bases from J, with 14 bases between. This CDR3 contains 15 residues. CDR3 sequence (DNA): TGTGCCAGCAGCCCGATACGGACGACCTCCTACGAGCAGTACTTC. This encodes CASSPIRTTSYEQYF.

The J gene is TRBJ2-2, the V gene TRBV15, with D perhaps TRBD1 (5 bases). The ends were cut back, 1 base at V and 6 bases at J, with 18 bases in the middle. Looked up from germline, CDR1 is LNHNV and CDR2 is YYDKDF (reference sequence). There are 17 residues in the CDR3. The chain's CDR3 is CATSRVVVRVSAGELFF. The CDR3 region has the DNA TGTGCCACCAGCAGAGTAGTAGTCAGGGTATCGGCCGGGGAGCTGTTTTTT.

The chain has TRBV5-4 and TRBJ2-5; 11 nucleotides align to TRBD2. CDR1 and CDR2 (germline): SGHNT, YYREEE (reference sequence). J gave up 5 bases and V 0 bases, and 6 bases lay outside the gene matches. There are 16 residues in the CDR3. In DNA form, the CDR3 reads TGTGCCAGCAGCTTGGGAACTAGCGGGAGACTGGAGACCCAGTACTTC. The encoded protein is CASSLGTSGRLETQYF.

J is TRBJ1-1 and V is TRBV28; D gene uncertain. Trimming shortened V by 4 bases and J by 7 bases, and 19 bases separated the two germline ends. Germline CDR1 and CDR2: MDHEN and SYDVKM. The CDR3 runs to 15 residues. In DNA, the CDR3 is TGTGCCAGCAGTTCTCCCCCGGGGTCCATTCTTGAAGCTTTCTTT. Its protein is CASSSPPGSILEAFF.

The chain carries TRBV28 and TRBJ1-2, with a weak D call TRBD1 (6 bases). Germline CDR1 and CDR2: MDHEN and SYDVKM. Trimming shortened V by 5 bases and J by 6 bases, and 13 bases separated the two germline ends. The CDR3 runs 13 residues. CDR3 nucleotide sequence: TGTGCCAGCAGTCCATCGAACAGGGATGGCTACACCTTC. Amino acids: CASSPSNRDGYTF.

V usage is TRBV4-1 and J usage is TRBJ2-7, with D unclear. The V end was cut by 1 base, the J end by 3 bases, with 13 bases between. The length of the CDR3 is 15 residues. Looked up from germline, CDR1 is MGHRA and CDR2 is YSYEKL. CDR3 DNA: TGCGCCAGCAGCCAAGGGCTAGGAGCGATCTACGAGCAGTACTTC. Translation: CASSQGLGAIYEQYF.

The chain uses TRBV28 and TRBJ2-1; the D call may be TRBD1 or TRBD2 (5 bases each). Looked up from germline, CDR1 is MDHEN and CDR2 is SYDVKM. The CDR3 totals 15 residues. The V gene lost 2 bases and the J gene lost 3 bases, with 11 bases spanning the gap. CDR3 in amino acids: CASSLGTAFYNEQFF. For the CDR3, the DNA is TGTGCCAGCAGTTTAGGGACCGCGTTCTACAATGAGCAGTTCTTC.

J is TRBJ1-3 and V is TRBV9, with D perhaps TRBD1 (6 bases). The V gene lost 4 bases and the J gene lost 0 bases, with 17 bases spanning the gap. This CDR3 spans 17 amino acids. Germline V gene data show CDR1 as SGDLS and CDR2 as YYNGEE. The CDR3 protein is CASSLTVGQHSGNTIYF. CDR3 DNA sequence: TGTGCCAGCAGCTTGACCGTGGGACAACACTCTGGAAACACCATATATTTT.

The chain links TRBV9 to TRBJ2-5, with 8 bases aligning to TRBD2. Per the germline V gene, CDR1 is SGDLS and CDR2 is YYNGEE. CDR3 length equals 20 residues. V gave up 0 bases and J gave up 4 bases; unmatched junction bases: 20. CDR3 residues: CASSVGKGPTGGRRSETQYF. The CDR3 DNA sequence: TGTGCCAGCAGCGTAGGCAAGGGACCAACGGGCGGGAGGCGATCAGAGACCCAGTACTTC.

The chain combines TRBV5-6 with TRBJ2-5; 12 nucleotides align to TRBD2. The V and J ends lost 4 bases and 5 bases, in that order; junction bases with no gene match: 6. Germline CDR1 is SGHDT and CDR2 is YYEEEE. The CDR3 is made up of 15 amino acids. Written as DNA, the CDR3 is TGTGCCAGCAGCACGACTAGCGGGAGTGTGGAGACCCAGTACTTC. The encoded protein is CASSTTSGSVETQYF.

The chain employs TRBV5-1 and TRBJ1-1; unclear D gene. Germline V CDR1 and CDR2: SGHRS, YFSETQ. The CDR3 contains 14 residues. Trimming took 0 bases from V and 6 from J, leaving 12 bases between them. The CDR3 spells CASSLAPQTSEAFF. The CDR3 DNA follows: TGCGCCAGCAGCTTGGCCCCACAGACATCTGAAGCTTTCTTT.

The chain couples TRBV5-4 to TRBJ2-3, with 7 bases lining up with TRBD2. Germline V gene sequence: CDR1 SGHNT, CDR2 YYREEE (reference sequence). The CDR3 covers 14 residues. The V segment lost 4 bases and the J segment 2 bases; nucleotides outside the gene matches: 4. Written as DNA, the CDR3 is TGTGCCAGCAGCCCAGCGGGATACACAGATACGCAGTATTTT. Its protein is CASSPAGYTDTQYF.

This sequence joins TRBV11-2 and TRBJ2-3; D gene ambiguous. V lost 2 bases, J lost 0 bases, and 9 bases lay in between. This CDR3 contains 15 residues. Germline V gene sequence: CDR1 SGHAT, CDR2 FQNNGV. The DNA of the CDR3 is TGTGCCAGCAGCTTACGAATGGATAGCACAGATACGCAGTATTTT. This sequence encodes CASSLRMDSTDTQYF.

The chain links TRBV18 to TRBJ1-3; D possibly corresponds to TRBD1 (5 bases). Germline CDR1 and CDR2: KGHSH and LQKENI. This CDR3 spans 18 amino acids. The ends were cut back, 0 bases at V and 0 bases at J, with 15 bases in the middle. The chain's CDR3 is CASSPPYPGTNSGNTIYF. In DNA form, the CDR3 reads TGTGCCAGCTCACCACCCTATCCCGGGACGAACTCTGGAAACACCATATATTTT.